This T cell receptor beta chain was retrieved from a study of T cell changes during pregnancy in multiple sclerosis. Germline CDR1 is SGHTA and CDR2 is FQGTGA. The CDR3 consists of 15 residues. The V end lost 5 bases, the J end lost 3 bases, and 14 bases lay between the germline ends. This clone showed up just once. Some clones are missing from TCRdb's copy, which holds only in-frame ones; the method was immunoSEQ multiplex PCR. The table has 40,000 to 55,000 clones, roughly 91% seen once. This specimen consisted of CD4+ T cells from peripheral blood mononuclear cells, obtained after pregnancy. The chain recombines TRBV7-3 with TRBJ2-1; D is perhaps TRBD2 (6 bases). The sequence came from a female donor in good health, enrolled as a control in a pregnancy study. The CDR3 bases are TGTGCCAGCAGCCCCCAAGGAGGGTACTACAATGAGCAGTTCTTC. Protein sequence: CASSPQGGYYNEQFF. The full variable domain, its missing parts supplied by reference TRBV7-3 and TRBJ2-1, is GAGVSQTPSNKVTEKGKYVELRCDPISGHTALYWYRQSLGQGPEFLIYFQGTGAADDSGLPNDRFFAVRPEGSVSTLKIQRTERGDSAVYLCASSPQGGYYNEQFFGPGTRLTVL.